The 19 T cell receptor beta chains below all came from one sample that was sequenced in a study of blood T cell repertoires in COVID-19. Clones were sequenced by immunoSEQ multiplex PCR, and TCRdb holds only the in-frame ones, with some missing. The sample has approximately 240,000 clones; 80% to 95% are singletons. Sample: PBMCs or T cells enriched from blood (not recorded which). All receptors come from a woman under 30 who had recovered from COVID-19.

The rearrangement uses TRBV5-1 and TRBJ1-2; D call uncertain. This CDR3 has 17 residues. V shed 0 bases and J shed 1 base, with 16 bases lying between them. Germline CDR1 is SGHRS and CDR2 is YFSETQ. The CDR3 nucleotides are TGCGCCAGCAGCTTGGGCAAGACAAGTAACTTTAACTATGGCTACACCTTC. Its translation is CASSLGKTSNFNYGYTF. Combining the CDR3 with reference TRBV5-1 and TRBJ1-2 gives the whole variable domain KAGVTQTPRYLIKTRGQQVTLSCSPISGHRSVSWYQQTPGQGLQFLFEYFSETQRNKGNFPGRFSGRQFSNSRSEMNVSTLELGDSALYLCASSLGKTSNFNYGYTFGSGTRLTVV.

This chain connects TRBV5-1 to TRBJ2-1, with 8 nucleotides matching TRBD2. The CDR3 has 17 residues. Germline assignment: CDR1 SGHRS and CDR2 YFSETQ. V trimming: 4 bases; J trimming: 7 bases; junction bases outside the gene matches: 16. Written as DNA, the CDR3 is TGCGCCAGCAGCACCCCCAATGGGGGACTAGTGATTAATGAGCAGTTCTTC. As protein: CASSTPNGGLVINEQFF.

The chain recombines TRBV28 with TRBJ2-6, with TRBD1 as a possible D gene (6 bases). The V gene's germline CDR1 is MDHEN and CDR2 SYDVKM. The CDR3 covers 19 residues. V was pared by 3 bases and J by 2 bases, with 20 bases between. CDR3 DNA sequence: TGTGCCAGCAGTTTTTCGTCGAAGAAAGACAGGACTGGGGCCAACGTCCTGACTTTC. Its translation is CASSFSSKKDRTGANVLTF.

The chain uses TRBV27 and TRBJ1-3; D is unresolved. CDR3 length: 13 amino acids. With 6 bases removed from V and 0 bases from J, the gap between germline ends came to 6 bases. CDR1 and CDR2 (germline): MNHEY, SMNVEV (reference sequence). The CDR3 region is CASRAFSGNTIYF. The CDR3 DNA follows: TGTGCCAGCAGGGCCTTCTCTGGAAACACCATATATTTT.

The J gene is TRBJ2-2, the V gene TRBV2; tentative D call: TRBD2 (7 bases). The V gene's germline CDR1 is SNHLY and CDR2 FYNNEI. The CDR3 is made up of 19 amino acids. The V end lost 7 bases, the J end lost 3 bases, and 27 bases lay between the germline ends. The CDR3 spells CASTHPEGGGSRHTGELFF. CDR3 coding DNA: TGTGCCAGCACCCACCCAGAAGGGGGGGGCAGCCGACACACCGGGGAGCTGTTTTTT.

Turning to this clone: Its ends do not fully match the called genes, so a read error is possible. The V and J genes are TRBV6-6 and TRBJ2-1; D is possibly TRBD2 (6 bases). The germline V gene has CDR1 MNHNY and CDR2 SVGAGI (reference sequence). CDR3 length equals 18 residues. In nucleotides, the CDR3 is TGTGCCAGCAGTCGAAAGCAAAGACTAGATTTCACCTACAATGGGCAGTTCTTC. This gives the protein CASSRKQRLDFTYNGQFF.

V is TRBV5-1 and J is TRBJ2-1, with a possible D match to TRBD2 (5 bases). Germline V gene data show CDR1 as SGHRS and CDR2 as YFSETQ. The length of the CDR3 is 14 residues. Trimming took off 1 base at V and 6 bases at J, with 11 bases between the two ends. Here the CDR3 reads CASSLRGRSNEQFF. DNA for the CDR3: TGCGCCAGCAGCTTGAGAGGGAGATCCAATGAGCAGTTCTTC.

This rearrangement joins TRBV19 to TRBJ1-2; no reliable D call. The V and J ends lost 3 bases and 5 bases respectively, with 10 bases between them. Germline V lookup: CDR1 LNHDA, CDR2 SQIVND (reference sequence). The CDR3 is 13 residues long. CDR3 bases: TGTGCCAGTAGTATGCGCCAGGATTATGGCTACACCTTC. It encodes CASSMRQDYGYTF.

This chain connects TRBV4-2 to TRBJ2-7; TRBD2 is a possible D gene (5 bases). V was shortened by 0 bases and J by 2 bases, with 23 bases between the two germline ends. CDR3 size: 19 residues. Germline V gene lookup returns CDR1 LGHNA and CDR2 YNFKEQ. The CDR3 nucleotides are TGTGCCAGCAGCCAAGAGGAGGTCAGCGGCCCGGATTCTGCCTACGAGCAGTACTTC. Its translation is CASSQEEVSGPDSAYEQYF.

This clone was detected once. The chain recombines TRBV11-2 with TRBJ2-7; D remains ambiguous. V was clipped by 3 bases and J by 2 bases, with 11 bases between them. The CDR3 totals 14 residues. Germline CDR1 and CDR2: SGHAT and FQNNGV. This CDR3 is CASSFGVPPYEQYF. The CDR3 bases are TGTGCCAGCAGCTTCGGAGTTCCCCCCTACGAGCAGTACTTC.

The CDR3 is CASSLDPGRYQPQHF. The CDR3 nucleotides are TGTGCCAGCAGCTTAGATCCAGGGAGGTACCAGCCCCAGCATTTT. This rearrangement joins TRBV7-2 to TRBJ1-5; tentative D call: TRBD1 (5 bases). The germline V gene has CDR1 SGHTA and CDR2 FQGNSA. This CDR3 is built from 15 residues. V was cut by 1 base and J by 7 bases, with 14 bases left in between.

The V gene is TRBV28, the J gene TRBJ2-1; TRBD2 aligns across 7 bases. The length of the CDR3 is 14 residues. CDR1 is MDHEN and CDR2 is SYDVKM in the germline V gene. Losses at the gene ends were 8 bases for V and 8 bases for J; bases not matched to a gene: 12. The CDR3 DNA is TGTGCCAGCCGGGGGAGGGTAACGTCGGATGAGCAGTTCTTC. Protein sequence: CASRGRVTSDEQFF. The full variable domain, rest sourced from reference TRBV28 and TRBJ2-1, is DVKVTQSSRYLVKRTGEKVFLECVQDMDHENMFWYRQDPGLGLRLIYFSYDVKMKEKGDIPEGYSVSREKKERFSLILESASTNQTSMYLCASRGRVTSDEQFFGPGTRLTVL.

The chain uses TRBV19 and TRBJ1-6; 8 positions agree with TRBD1. CDR1 and CDR2 from the germline V gene are LNHDA and SQIVND (reference sequence). Trimming removed 10 bases from V and 8 bases from J; junction bases left unmatched: 10. The CDR3 is 14 amino acids. CDR3 DNA: TGTGCCACCGCGGTCCAGGGGGCTGATTCACCCCTCCACTTT. The encoded protein is CATAVQGADSPLHF.

This sequence joins TRBV7-8 and TRBJ1-1; 7 nucleotides align to TRBD1. Germline CDR1 and CDR2: SGHVS and FQNEAQ. The V gene end was trimmed by 2 bases and the J gene end by 2 bases; junction bases not matched to a gene: 14. CDR3 length: 18 amino acids. In DNA form, the CDR3 reads TGTGCCAGCAGCTTAACGGGTGGGACAGCCATCTACAACACTGAAGCTTTCTTT. Amino acids: CASSLTGGTAIYNTEAFF.

V and J are TRBV3-1 (or the pseudogene TRBV3-2) and TRBJ1-6, with a possible D match to TRBD1 (6 bases). V lost 4 bases to trimming and J lost 9 bases, with 16 bases between them. Looked up from germline, CDR1 is LGHDT and CDR2 is YNNKEL (reference sequence). The CDR3 has 15 residues. CDR3: CASSPGGGVGSPLHF. CDR3 nucleotides: TGTGCCAGCAGCCCGGGCGGGGGCGTCGGTTCACCCCTCCACTTT.

This clone was recorded a few times. The rearrangement links TRBV4-2 to TRBJ2-3; 10 bases align to TRBD1. Germline CDR1 LGHNA, CDR2 YNFKEQ. J gave up 6 bases and V 2 bases, and 8 bases lay outside the gene matches. The CDR3 contains 16 residues. In DNA, the CDR3 is TGTGCCAGCAGCCAAAGTACCGGGACAGGGGCCGATACGCAGTATTTT. It yields the protein CASSQSTGTGADTQYF.

V usage is TRBV28 and J usage is TRBJ1-1; D is unclear. The CDR3 spans 17 residues. The germline V gene encodes CDR1 MDHEN and CDR2 SYDVKM. V lost 5 bases to trimming and J lost 3 bases, with 22 bases between them. CDR3: CASSIILGSGRDTEAFF. CDR3 DNA sequence: TGTGCCAGCAGTATAATTCTGGGGTCCGGGCGGGACACTGAAGCTTTCTTT.

The chain couples TRBV2 to TRBJ2-7, with 8 bases identical to TRBD1. CDR1 and CDR2 (germline): SNHLY, FYNNEI. The V segment lost 0 bases and the J segment 4 bases; nucleotides outside the gene matches: 5. This CDR3 has 15 residues. CDR3 sequence: CASSEAATGGYEQYF. The CDR3 coding sequence is TGTGCCAGCAGTGAAGCTGCAACAGGGGGATACGAGCAGTACTTC.

This clone was detected once. V and J are TRBV11-3 and TRBJ1-1; D is unresolved. Trimming left V 3 bases short and J 1 base short, with 3 bases between. The germline V gene encodes CDR1 SGHNT and CDR2 YENEEA. The CDR3 contains 12 residues. CDR3 DNA: TGTGCCAGCAGCTTCGGGAACACTGAAGCTTTCTTT. It translates to CASSFGNTEAFF.